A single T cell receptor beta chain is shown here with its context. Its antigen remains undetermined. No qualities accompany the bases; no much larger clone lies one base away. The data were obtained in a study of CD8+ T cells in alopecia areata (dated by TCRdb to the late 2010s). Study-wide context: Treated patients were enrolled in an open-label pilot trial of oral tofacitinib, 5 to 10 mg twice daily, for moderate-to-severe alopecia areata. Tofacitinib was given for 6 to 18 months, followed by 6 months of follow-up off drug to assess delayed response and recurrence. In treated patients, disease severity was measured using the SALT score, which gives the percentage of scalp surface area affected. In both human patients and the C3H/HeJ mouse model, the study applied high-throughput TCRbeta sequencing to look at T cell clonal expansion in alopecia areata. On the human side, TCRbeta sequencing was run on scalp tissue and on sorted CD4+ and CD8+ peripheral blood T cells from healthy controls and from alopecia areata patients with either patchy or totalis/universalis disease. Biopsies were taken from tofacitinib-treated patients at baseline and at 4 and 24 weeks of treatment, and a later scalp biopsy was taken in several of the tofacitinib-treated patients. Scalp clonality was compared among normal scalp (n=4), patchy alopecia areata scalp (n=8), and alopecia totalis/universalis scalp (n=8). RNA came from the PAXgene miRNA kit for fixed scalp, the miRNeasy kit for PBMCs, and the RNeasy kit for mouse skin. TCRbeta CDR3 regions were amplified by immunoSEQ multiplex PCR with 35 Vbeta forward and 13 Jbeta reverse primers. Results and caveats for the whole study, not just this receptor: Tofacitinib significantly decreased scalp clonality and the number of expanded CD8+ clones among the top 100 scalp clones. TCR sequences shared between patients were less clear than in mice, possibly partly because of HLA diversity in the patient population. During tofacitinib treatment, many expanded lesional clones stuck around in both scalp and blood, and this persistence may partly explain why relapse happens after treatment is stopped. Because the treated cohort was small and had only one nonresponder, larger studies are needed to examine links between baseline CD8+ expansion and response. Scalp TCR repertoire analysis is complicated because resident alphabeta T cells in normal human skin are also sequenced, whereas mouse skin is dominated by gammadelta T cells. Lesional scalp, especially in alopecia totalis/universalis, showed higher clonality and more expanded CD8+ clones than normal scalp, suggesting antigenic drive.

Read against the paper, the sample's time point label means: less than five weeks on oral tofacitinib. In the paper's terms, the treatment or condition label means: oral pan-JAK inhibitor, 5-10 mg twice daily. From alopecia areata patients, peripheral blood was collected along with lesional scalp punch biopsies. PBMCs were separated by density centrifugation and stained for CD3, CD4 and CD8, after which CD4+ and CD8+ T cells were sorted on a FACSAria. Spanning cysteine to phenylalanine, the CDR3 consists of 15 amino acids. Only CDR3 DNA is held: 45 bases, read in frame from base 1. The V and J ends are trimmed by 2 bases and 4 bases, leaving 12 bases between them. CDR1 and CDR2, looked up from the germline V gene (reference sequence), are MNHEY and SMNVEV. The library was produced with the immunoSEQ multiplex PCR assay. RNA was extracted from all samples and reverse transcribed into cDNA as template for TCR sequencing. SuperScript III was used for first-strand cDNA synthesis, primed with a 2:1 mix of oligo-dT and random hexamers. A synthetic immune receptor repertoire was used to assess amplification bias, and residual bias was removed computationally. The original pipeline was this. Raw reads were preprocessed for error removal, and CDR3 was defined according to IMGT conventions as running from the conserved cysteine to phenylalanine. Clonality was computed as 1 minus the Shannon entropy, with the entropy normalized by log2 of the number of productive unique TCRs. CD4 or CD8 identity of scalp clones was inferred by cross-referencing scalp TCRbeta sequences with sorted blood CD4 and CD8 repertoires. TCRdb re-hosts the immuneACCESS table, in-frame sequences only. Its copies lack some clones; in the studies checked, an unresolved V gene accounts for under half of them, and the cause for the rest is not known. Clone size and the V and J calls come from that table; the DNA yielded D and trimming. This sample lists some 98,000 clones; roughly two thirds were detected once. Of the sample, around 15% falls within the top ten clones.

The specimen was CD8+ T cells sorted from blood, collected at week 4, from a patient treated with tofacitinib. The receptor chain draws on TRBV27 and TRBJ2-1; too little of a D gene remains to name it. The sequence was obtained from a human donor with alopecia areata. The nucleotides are TGTGCCAGCAGTTTAGGGTTAGCTGGATACAATGAGCAGTTCTTC. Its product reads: CASSLGLAGYNEQFF.